This T cell receptor beta chain was sequenced during a study of shared clonotypes between healthy human individuals. Study results and limitations: What limited the represented genetic and exposure-history diversity was the small number of donors.

Libraries were prepared by immunoSEQ multiplex PCR; TCRdb keeps only in-frame clonotypes and omits some of them. The table has over a million clones, approximately 98.5% seen once. Notes on this clone: Its target is unknown.

Germline lookup yields CDR1 MNHEY and CDR2 SVGAGI. The V segment lost 11 bases and the J segment 7 bases; nucleotides outside the gene matches: 9. The CDR3 consists of 13 residues. Sequencing was performed on naive CD4+ T cells sorted from blood. The sample's subset: CD45RA+ positively selected. This clonotype originated in a man aged 25 to 40 in good health. This chain links TRBV6-5 with TRBJ1-5, with 9 bases matching TRBD1. The CDR3 here is CAAQGARGQPQHF. The CDR3 nucleotides read TGTGCCGCACAGGGGGCGAGAGGCCAGCCCCAGCATTTT.